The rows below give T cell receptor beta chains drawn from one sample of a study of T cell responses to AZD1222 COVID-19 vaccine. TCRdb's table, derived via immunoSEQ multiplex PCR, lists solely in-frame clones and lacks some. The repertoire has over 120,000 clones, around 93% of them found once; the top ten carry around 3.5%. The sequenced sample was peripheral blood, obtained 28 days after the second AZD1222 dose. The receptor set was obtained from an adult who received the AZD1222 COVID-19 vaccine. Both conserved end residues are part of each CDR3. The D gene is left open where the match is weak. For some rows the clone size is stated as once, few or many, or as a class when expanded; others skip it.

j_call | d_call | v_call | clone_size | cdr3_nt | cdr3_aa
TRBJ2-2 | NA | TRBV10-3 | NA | TGTGCCATCAGTGAGAAAGGGTTCACCGGGGAGCTGTTTTTT | CAISEKGFTGELFF
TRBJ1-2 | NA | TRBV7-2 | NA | TGTGCCAGCAGCTTAAGCCAGGTGATTAACTATGGCTACACCTTC | CASSLSQVINYGYTF
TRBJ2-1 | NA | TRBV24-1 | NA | TGTGCCACCAGTGACCAGACAGGCCTCTCCTACAATGAGCAGTTCTTC | CATSDQTGLSYNEQFF
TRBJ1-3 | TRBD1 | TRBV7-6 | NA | TGTGCCAGCAGCATGCAGGGGGCGCAAGGAAACACCATATATTTT | CASSMQGAQGNTIYF
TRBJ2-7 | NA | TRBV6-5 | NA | TGTGCCAGCAGAGGACCGCCGCGGTACCGCGAGCAGTACTTC | CASRGPPRYREQYF
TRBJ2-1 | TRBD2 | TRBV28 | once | TGTGCCAGCAGTTTATATCTCGGAAAGAGACTAGCGGAGTACAATGAGCAGTTCTTC | CASSLYLGKRLAEYNEQFF
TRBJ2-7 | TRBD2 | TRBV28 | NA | TGTGCCAGCAGTAAACGGGGGGGCCCGTTTTACGAGCAGTACTTC | CASSKRGGPFYEQYF
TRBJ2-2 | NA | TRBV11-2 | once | TGTGCCAGCAGCCTTTTAGCGGCGAACACCGGGGAGCTGTTTTTT | CASSLLAANTGELFF
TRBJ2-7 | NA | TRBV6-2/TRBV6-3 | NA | TGTGCCAGCAGTTACAACTGGATCTACGAGCAGTACTTC | CASSYNWIYEQYF
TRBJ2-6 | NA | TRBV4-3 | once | TGCGCCAGCAGCCAAGATGGGAGATCCTCGGGGGCCAACGTCCTGACTTTC | CASSQDGRSSGANVLTF
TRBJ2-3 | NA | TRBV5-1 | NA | TGCGCCAGCAGCTTGGAGCTGGGCACAGATACGCAGTATTTT | CASSLELGTDTQYF
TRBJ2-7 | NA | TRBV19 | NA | TGTGCCAGTACGATAAGAGCGGCACAGGGCCACGAGCAGTACTTC | CASTIRAAQGHEQYF
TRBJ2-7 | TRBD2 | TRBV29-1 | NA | TGCAGCGTTGGGGCTAGCGGGAGGGCCGAGCAGTACTTC | CSVGASGRAEQYF
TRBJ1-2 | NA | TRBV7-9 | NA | TGTGTTGGGGGGACTAACTATGGCTACACCTTC | CVGGTNYGYTF
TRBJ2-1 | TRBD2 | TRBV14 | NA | TGTGCCAGCAGCCAACACCAAGGGACGTCCAGCGGGAAGAAGAATGAGCAGTTCTTC | CASSQHQGTSSGKKNEQFF
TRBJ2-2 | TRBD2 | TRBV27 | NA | TGTGCCAGCAGCCAGAGACTAGCGGTAAACACCGGGGAGCTGTTTTTT | CASSQRLAVNTGELFF
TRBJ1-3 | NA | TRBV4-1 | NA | TGCGCCAGCAGCCAAGATCGGCGGGGCCTAAACACCATATATTTT | CASSQDRRGLNTIYF
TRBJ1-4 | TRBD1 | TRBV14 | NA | TGTGCCAGCAGCCAAAGGACAGGGTTTTATGAAAAACTGTTTTTT | CASSQRTGFYEKLFF
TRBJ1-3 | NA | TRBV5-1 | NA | TGCGCCAGCAGCTTGGAGTGGCACGGTGGGAGCGGAAACACCATATATTTT | CASSLEWHGGSGNTIYF
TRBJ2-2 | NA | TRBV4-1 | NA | TGCGCCAGCAGTTACAGGGAAGATACCGGGGAGCTGTTTTTT | CASSYREDTGELFF
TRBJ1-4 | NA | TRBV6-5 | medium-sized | TGTGCCAGCAGTACCGGTCCTGAGGGGAGTGAAAAACTGTTTTTT | CASSTGPEGSEKLFF
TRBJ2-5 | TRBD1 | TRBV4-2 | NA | TGTGCCAGCAGCCAAGATGGAGCAGGGGGTTTCGAGACCCAGTACTTC | CASSQDGAGGFETQYF